The 30 T cell receptor beta chains reported below all come from one sample, sequenced in a study of blood T cell repertoires in COVID-19. The protocol was immunoSEQ multiplex PCR, while the TCRdb copy is restricted to in-frame clones and leaves out a portion. The table includes 150,000 to 180,000 clones, 84% detected once. Sequencing input: PBMCs or T cells enriched from blood (not recorded which). Receptors originate from a man aged 45-65 years who had recovered from COVID-19.

This clone was found once. The genes are TRBV9 and TRBJ2-6; D possibly corresponds to TRBD1 (5 bases). Germline V gene lookup returns CDR1 SGDLS and CDR2 YYNGEE. The germline V and J ends were trimmed by 2 bases and 5 bases, with 11 bases remaining between them. This CDR3 spans 15 amino acids. The CDR3 region has the DNA TGTGCCAGCAGCGTCATCACAGGCTGGGCCAACGTCCTGACTTTC. This codes for CASSVITGWANVLTF.

This clone came up a few times. The chain uses TRBV3-1 (or the pseudogene TRBV3-2) and TRBJ2-5; 13 bases fit TRBD2. CDR1 and CDR2 from the germline V gene are LGHDT and YNNKEL (reference sequence). The CDR3 runs to 15 residues. V was pared by 0 bases and J by 5 bases, with 0 bases of the junction left unmatched. The CDR3 is CASSQELAGGETQYF. The CDR3 DNA reads TGTGCCAGCAGCCAAGAACTAGCGGGGGGGGAGACCCAGTACTTC.

This clone was detected a few times. The chain couples TRBV5-1 to TRBJ2-2; 7 bases match TRBD1. Per germline, CDR1 SGHRS and CDR2 YFSETQ. This CDR3 comprises 14 residues. Trimming removed 4 bases from V and 6 bases from J; junction bases left unmatched: 6. CDR3 sequence (DNA): TGCGCCAGCAGCATACGACAGGGAGCCGGGGAGCTGTTTTTT. Amino acids: CASSIRQGAGELFF.

V gene TRBV11-2 combines with J gene TRBJ1-1, with a tentative D call TRBD1 (6 bases). The CDR3 runs 15 residues. Germline V gene sequence: CDR1 SGHAT, CDR2 FQNNGV. The ends were cut back, 7 bases at V and 1 base at J, with 16 bases in the middle. The CDR3 DNA reads TGTGCCAGCACCCTGCAGGGACAATCGAACACTGAAGCTTTCTTT. Translating it yields CASTLQGQSNTEAFF.

CDR3: CATSDGTGGGNQPQHF. CDR3 nucleotide sequence: TGTGCCACCAGTGATGGGACAGGGGGAGGCAATCAGCCCCAGCATTTT. The V and J genes are TRBV24-1 and TRBJ1-5; 11 bases map to TRBD1. The ends lost 3 bases at V and 2 bases at J; junction bases unmatched: 2. CDR3 size: 16 residues. Germline values: CDR1 KGHDR, CDR2 SFDVKD.

The sample holds one count of this clone. The chain uses TRBV7-3 and TRBJ2-5, with a weak D call TRBD1 (5 bases). Trimming removed 4 bases from V and 5 bases from J, with 14 bases in between. The CDR3 covers 14 residues. Germline loops: CDR1 SGHTA, CDR2 FQGTGA. CDR3 DNA sequence: TGTGCCAGCAGCTCACTCGACAGAACTGAGACCCAGTACTTC. This translates into CASSSLDRTETQYF.

CDR3 sequence reads: CSASYRDLSYEQYF. CDR3 DNA: TGCAGTGCTAGTTACAGGGATTTATCCTACGAGCAGTACTTC. This chain joins TRBV20-1 and TRBJ2-7; D possibly corresponds to TRBD1 (6 bases). Per germline, CDR1 DFQATT and CDR2 SNEGSKA (reference sequence). Trimming cost V 3 bases and J 1 base, with 13 bases left between them. This CDR3 comprises 14 residues.

The rearrangement uses TRBV7-8 and TRBJ1-6; the match to TRBD1 covers 8 bases. CDR3 size: 15 residues. J was trimmed by 8 bases and V by 1 base; bases with no gene match: 4. CDR1 is SGHVS, CDR2 FQNEAQ, per germline. The CDR3 coding sequence is TGTGCCAGCAGCTTAGGAGACAGGGGTCATTCACCCCTCCACTTT. It codes for CASSLGDRGHSPLHF. Looking up the rest from reference TRBV7-8 and TRBJ1-6 gives the full variable domain: GAGVSQSPRYKVAKRGQDVALRCDPISGHVSLFWYQQALGQGPEFLTYFQNEAQLDKSGLPSDRFFAERPEGSVSTLKIQRTQQEDSAVYLCASSLGDRGHSPLHFGNGTRLTVT.

This chain connects TRBV18 to TRBJ2-1; D gene uncertain. The V and J ends lost 3 bases and 9 bases respectively, with 9 bases between them. Germline V lookup: CDR1 KGHSH, CDR2 LQKENI. The CDR3 runs 12 residues. CDR3 bases: TGTGCCAGCTCACCCCGAGGTGGTGAGCAGTTCTTC. Translating it yields CASSPRGGEQFF.

The chain employs TRBV11-2 and TRBJ1-2; D might be TRBD1 (5 bases). The CDR3 totals 14 residues. In germline, CDR1 is SGHAT, CDR2 FQNNGV. V lost 1 base to trimming and J lost 2 bases, with 8 bases between them. CDR3 nucleotide sequence: TGTGCCAGCAGCTTAGCACAGGAGAACTATGGCTACACCTTC. It translates to CASSLAQENYGYTF. The entire variable domain, with the rest obtained from reference TRBV11-2 and TRBJ1-2, is as follows: EAGVAQSPRYKIIEKRQSVAFWCNPISGHATLYWYQQILGQGPKLLIQFQNNGVVDDSQLPKDRFSAERLKGVDSTLKIQPAKLEDSAVYLCASSLAQENYGYTFGSGTRLTVV.

Concerning this clone itself: The sample holds other DNA sequences that translate to the same CDR3. V usage is TRBV7-3 and J usage is TRBJ2-5; D is ambiguous. The CDR3 is 13 amino acids. CDR1 and CDR2 (germline): SGHTA, FQGTGA. The V end lost 5 bases, the J end lost 2 bases, and 9 bases lay between the germline ends. CDR3 amino acids: CASSLTVQETQYF. CDR3 nucleotides: TGTGCCAGCAGCCTTACAGTTCAAGAGACCCAGTACTTC.

This chain uses TRBV6-2 or TRBV6-3 with TRBJ2-4; TRBD2 agrees at 12 bases. V gave up 5 bases and J gave up 0 bases; unmatched junction bases: 2. CDR3 length: 16 amino acids. Germline assignment: CDR1 MNHEY and CDR2 SVGEGT. CDR3 DNA sequence: TGTGCCAGCAGTGGACTAGCGGGGCTAGCCAAAAACATTCAGTACTTC. It encodes CASSGLAGLAKNIQYF.

The chain uses TRBV24-1 and TRBJ1-1; a weak D match, TRBD1 (6 bases). Germline CDR1 reads KGHDR; CDR2 reads SFDVKD. Trimming stripped 3 bases from V and 8 bases from J, with 6 bases between. The CDR3 runs 11 residues. The CDR3 nucleotides are TGTGCCACCAGTGATGGACAGGAAGCTTTCTTT. It specifies CATSDGQEAFF.

The chain is built from TRBV19 and TRBJ1-1; unclear D gene. Germline CDR1 and CDR2: LNHDA and SQIVND (reference sequence). Trimming left V 5 bases short and J 3 bases short, with 10 bases between. The CDR3 is made up of 13 amino acids. CDR3 DNA: TGTGCCAGTAGTTACGAGGAGGACACTGAAGCTTTCTTT. Its translation: CASSYEEDTEAFF. Combining the CDR3 with reference TRBV19 and TRBJ1-1 gives the whole variable domain DGGITQSPKYLFRKEGQNVTLSCEQNLNHDAMYWYRQDPGQGLRLIYYSQIVNDFQKGDIAEGYSVSREKKESFPLTVTSAQKNPTAFYLCASSYEEDTEAFFGQGTRLTVV.

V usage is TRBV2 and J usage is TRBJ1-5; possibly TRBD1 for D (5 bases). The germline V gene encodes CDR1 SNHLY and CDR2 FYNNEI. This CDR3 region has 13 residues. V lost 6 bases and J 4 bases, leaving 10 bases between the germline ends. The CDR3 region is CASRGTGNQPQHF. DNA for the CDR3: TGTGCCAGCAGGGGAACAGGAAATCAGCCCCAGCATTTT.

This chain joins TRBV7-2 and TRBJ2-5; D is perhaps TRBD2 (7 bases). Per the germline V gene, CDR1 is SGHTA and CDR2 is FQGNSA. The CDR3 contains 14 residues. V was shortened by 3 bases and J by 5 bases, with 13 bases between the two germline ends. CDR3 DNA sequence: TGTGCCAGCAGCTTGTGGGGGGGCATGGAGACCCAGTACTTC. Translated, it gives CASSLWGGMETQYF.

The rearrangement links TRBV6-2 or TRBV6-3 to TRBJ2-3; 11 bases map to TRBD2. Germline CDR1 and CDR2: MNHEY and SVGEGT. V lost 5 bases and J lost 15; bases outside the gene matches: 10. This CDR3 has 13 residues. The CDR3 DNA reads as TGTGCCAGCAGTCTCCACCGACTAGCGGGGACATATTTT. Protein sequence: CASSLHRLAGTYF.

This clone was detected only once. The CDR3 here is CASTGGQTNNQPQHF. In nucleotides, the CDR3 is TGTGCCAGCACTGGGGGACAGACCAACAATCAGCCCCAGCATTTT. This rearrangement joins TRBV25-1 to TRBJ1-5; TRBD1 aligns across 7 bases. The V and J ends lost 7 bases and 3 bases, in that order; junction bases with no gene match: 9. Germline CDR1 is MGHDK and CDR2 is SYGVNS. The CDR3 sequence is 15 residues long.

V and J are TRBV11-3 and TRBJ2-6; 9 bases map to TRBD1. J was trimmed by 0 bases and V by 6 bases; bases with no gene match: 12. The V gene's germline CDR1 is SGHNT and CDR2 YENEEA. The CDR3 covers 19 residues. The CDR3 region is CASSRVGGQGSSGANVLTF. The CDR3 nucleotides read TGTGCCAGCAGTCGAGTCGGGGGACAGGGCAGCTCTGGGGCCAACGTCCTGACTTTC.

The genes are TRBV7-2 and TRBJ1-4, with TRBD1 identical over 9 bases. The length of the CDR3 is 14 residues. Per germline, CDR1 SGHTA and CDR2 FQGNSA. The trim removed 5 bases at V and 7 bases at J, leaving 5 bases unmatched. The CDR3 nucleotides are TGTGCCAGCAGCCGGGACAGGGTTTTTGAAAAACTGTTTTTT. Translated, it gives CASSRDRVFEKLFF.

V and J are TRBV5-6 and TRBJ2-2; possibly TRBD2 for D (5 bases). The CDR3 consists of 15 residues. V lost 0 bases and J 3 bases, leaving 9 bases between the germline ends. CDR1 and CDR2 from the germline V gene are SGHDT and YYEEEE. CDR3 region: CASSLGLRDTGELFF. DNA for the CDR3: TGTGCCAGCAGCTTGGGGTTGAGGGACACCGGGGAGCTGTTTTTT.

The chain recombines TRBV19 with TRBJ1-5, with TRBD1 matching over 8 bases. The CDR3 runs 16 residues. Germline assignment: CDR1 LNHDA and CDR2 SQIVND (reference sequence). J was trimmed by 3 bases and V by 4 bases; bases with no gene match: 8. CDR3 in amino acids: CASSNGGQVYNQPQHF. As DNA, the CDR3 is TGTGCCAGTAGTAACGGGGGACAGGTATACAATCAGCCCCAGCATTTT.

This clone was counted many times. The genes are TRBV6-6 and TRBJ2-3; TRBD1 agrees at 9 bases. The germline V gene encodes CDR1 MNHNY and CDR2 SVGAGI (reference sequence). This CDR3 region has 15 residues. J gave up 4 bases and V 2 bases, and 4 bases lay outside the gene matches. CDR3 DNA sequence: TGTGCCAGCAGTTACCACAGGGGGCGCCCAGATACGCAGTATTTT. Translating gives CASSYHRGRPDTQYF.

Only one count was recorded for this clone. J is TRBJ2-7 and V is TRBV25-1, with 9 bases fitting TRBD1. The CDR3 consists of 13 residues. Germline V CDR1 and CDR2: MGHDK, SYGVNS. V lost 7 bases and J lost 5; bases outside the gene matches: 6. In DNA form, the CDR3 reads TGTGCCAGCACCAGGGACAGGGATAACGAGCAGTACTTC. It codes for CASTRDRDNEQYF.

The CDR3 reads CASRLKNPGGIYTF. In DNA form, the CDR3 reads TGTGCCAGTAGGTTAAAAAATCCGGGCGGGATCTACACCTTC. The chain has TRBV19 and TRBJ1-2; the D is unclear. From germline, CDR1 is LNHDA and CDR2 SQIVND (reference sequence). V was trimmed by 6 bases and J by 10 bases, leaving 21 bases between them. This CDR3 is built from 14 residues. The variable domain in full, with the rest retrieved from reference TRBV19 and TRBJ1-2, is DGGITQSPKYLFRKEGQNVTLSCEQNLNHDAMYWYRQDPGQGLRLIYYSQIVNDFQKGDIAEGYSVSREKKESFPLTVTSAQKNPTAFYLCASRLKNPGGIYTFGSGTRLTVV.

The rearrangement joins TRBV4-1 to TRBJ2-7, with TRBD2 matching over 8 bases. Per germline, CDR1 MGHRA and CDR2 YSYEKL. CDR3 size: 15 residues. The junction had 8 bases not matched to a gene; V was cut back by 1 base and J by 6 bases. In nucleotides, the CDR3 is TGCGCCAGCAGCCAAGGCGTCGCGGGGGGAGGCGAGCAGTACTTC. This encodes CASSQGVAGGGEQYF.

V gene TRBV6-5 combines with J gene TRBJ1-5, with a tentative D call TRBD1 (5 bases). V was pared by 6 bases and J by 5 bases, with 14 bases between. The length of the CDR3 is 14 residues. Germline V gene lookup returns CDR1 MNHEY and CDR2 SVGAGI. In DNA, the CDR3 is TGTGCCAGCAGCCGCCGACAGACTTATCAGCCCCAGCATTTT. Its translation is CASSRRQTYQPQHF.

The CDR3 coding sequence is TGCGCCAGCAGCACCGTGGCAGAAGAGACCCAGTACTTC. Encoded protein: CASSTVAEETQYF. V is TRBV5-1 and J is TRBJ2-5; D unclear. Germline values: CDR1 SGHRS, CDR2 YFSETQ. Trimming removed 4 bases from V and 3 bases from J, with 10 bases in between. This CDR3 is built from 13 residues.

The table lists this clone with a few counts. V is TRBV20-1 and J is TRBJ1-1; D remains unclear. This CDR3 is built from 11 residues. Germline V gives CDR1 DFQATT, CDR2 SNEGSKA (reference sequence). Between the trimmed V and J ends, which lost 6 bases and 7 bases, there was a span of 12 bases. CDR3 sequence reads: CSAVADVEAFF. CDR3 DNA: TGCAGTGCCGTGGCCGATGTTGAAGCTTTCTTT.

J is TRBJ2-5 and V is TRBV4-2, with D maybe TRBD1 (5 bases). The CDR3 covers 13 residues. Germline CDR1 is LGHNA and CDR2 is YNFKEQ. Trimming pared 1 base from V and 5 bases from J, leaving 8 bases between. Here the CDR3 reads CASSQGGLETQYF. CDR3 nucleotide sequence: TGTGCCAGCAGCCAAGGGGGCTTGGAGACCCAGTACTTC.